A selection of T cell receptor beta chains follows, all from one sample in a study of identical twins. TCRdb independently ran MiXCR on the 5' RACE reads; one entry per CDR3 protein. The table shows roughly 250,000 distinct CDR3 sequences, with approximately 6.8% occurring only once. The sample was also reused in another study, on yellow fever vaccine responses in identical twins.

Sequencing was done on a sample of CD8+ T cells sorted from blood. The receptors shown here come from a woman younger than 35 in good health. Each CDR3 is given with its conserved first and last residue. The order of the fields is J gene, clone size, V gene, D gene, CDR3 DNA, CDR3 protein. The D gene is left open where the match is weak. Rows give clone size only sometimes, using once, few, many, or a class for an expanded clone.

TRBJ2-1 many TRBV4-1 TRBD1 TGCGCCAGCAGCCAAGAAAGCGAAATTTATGAGGGGGCAGCCTACAATGAGCAGTTCTTC CASSQESEIYEGAAYNEQFF
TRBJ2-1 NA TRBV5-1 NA TGCGCCAGCAGCTCCCCCCGGGATGAGCAGTTCTTC CASSSPRDEQFF
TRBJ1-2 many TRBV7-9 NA TGTGCCAGCAGCAGCAGGGACGGCGGCTACACCTTC CASSSRDGGYTF
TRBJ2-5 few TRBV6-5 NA TGTGCCAGCAGTTACTGGGAACGGGAGACCCAGTACTTC CASSYWERETQYF
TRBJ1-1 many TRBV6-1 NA TGTGCCAGCAGAGTGGGCGGGACGGGGGCTTTCTTT CASRVGGTGAFF
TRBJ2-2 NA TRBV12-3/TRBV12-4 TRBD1 TGTACCTTCAGTCCCTTCGACAGGGCCATAGGGGACACCGGGGAGCTGTTTTTT CTFSPFDRAIGDTGELFF
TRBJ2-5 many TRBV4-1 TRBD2 TGCGCCAGCAGCCAAGTACCTGGACTAGCGGAAGAGACCCAGTACTTC CASSQVPGLAEETQYF
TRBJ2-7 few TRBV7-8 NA TGTGCCAGCAGCTTAGAGGGGGTCGACTACGAGCAGTACTTC CASSLEGVDYEQYF
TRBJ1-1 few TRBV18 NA TGTGCCAGCTCACCATACGGGGGAGTGGAAGCTTTCTTT CASSPYGGVEAFF
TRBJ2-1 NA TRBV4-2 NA TGTGCCAGCAGCCAAGATACAAGGGGGAGCTCCTACAATGAGCAGTTCTTC CASSQDTRGSSYNEQFF
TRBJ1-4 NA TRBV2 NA TGTGCCAGCCGCCTCGAGGGAGGGGAAAAACTGTTTTTT CASRLEGGEKLFF
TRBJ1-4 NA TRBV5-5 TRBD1 TGTGCCAGCAGCTTAAGACAGGGTCGTGATGAAAAACTGTTTTTT CASSLRQGRDEKLFF
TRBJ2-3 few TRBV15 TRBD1 TGTGCCACCAGCGCCGAGACAGGGCGTTCACACACAGATACGCAGTATTTT CATSAETGRSHTDTQYF
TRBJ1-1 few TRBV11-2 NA TGTGCCAGCAGCTTACCTCGTATTAAAGGGGATACTGAAGCTTTCTTT CASSLPRIKGDTEAFF
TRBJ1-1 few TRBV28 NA TGTGCCAGCAGCCCCTTGGACTGGGCGACTGAAGCTTTCTTT CASSPLDWATEAFF
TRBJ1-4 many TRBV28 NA TGTGCCAGCAGTTTAGCGGCCTTTAATGAAAAACTGTTTTTT CASSLAAFNEKLFF
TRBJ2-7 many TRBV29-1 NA TGCAGCGTTGAAACTATAAGCGCCTACGAGCAGTACTTC CSVETISAYEQYF
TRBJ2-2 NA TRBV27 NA TGTGCCAGCAGTTTCGGGCCCTACACCGGGGAGCTGTTTTTT CASSFGPYTGELFF
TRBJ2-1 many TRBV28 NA TGTGCCAGCAGTACGCCCCCCGGCTCCTACAATGAGCAGTTCTTC CASSTPPGSYNEQFF
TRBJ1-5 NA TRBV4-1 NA TGCGCCAGCAGCCAAGATCTACCTACCAATCAGCCCCAGCATTTT CASSQDLPTNQPQHF
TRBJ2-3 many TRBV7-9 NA TGTGCCAGCAGCCCAGCGGTCTACGCCAGCACAGATACGCAGTATTTT CASSPAVYASTDTQYF
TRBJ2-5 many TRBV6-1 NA TGTGCCAGCAGTGAAAGTAGGGGGCAAGAGACCCAGTACTTC CASSESRGQETQYF
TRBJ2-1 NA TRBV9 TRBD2 TGTGCCAGCGCACATAGCGGGGGTTCCCACAATGAGCAGTTCTTC CASAHSGGSHNEQFF
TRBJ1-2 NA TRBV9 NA TGTGCCAGCAGCGTAGGGAAAGGCTACACCTTC CASSVGKGYTF
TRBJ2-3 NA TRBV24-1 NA TGTGCCACCAGTGATTTGTCAGAGGGGAGCACAGATACGCAGTATTTT CATSDLSEGSTDTQYF
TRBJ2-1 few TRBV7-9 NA TGTGCCAGCAGCTTAATGTACAACAATGAGCAGTTCTTC CASSLMYNNEQFF
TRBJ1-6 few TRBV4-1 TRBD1 TGCGCCAGCAGCCAAGCCGGACAGGGTAATTCACCCCTCCACTTT CASSQAGQGNSPLHF
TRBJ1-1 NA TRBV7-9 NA TGTGCCAGCAGCCCCGGGGAAACTGAAGCTTTCTTT CASSPGETEAFF
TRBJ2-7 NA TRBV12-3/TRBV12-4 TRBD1 TGTGCCAGCAGTTTCACCGGACAGGGATCCTACGAGCAGTACTTC CASSFTGQGSYEQYF
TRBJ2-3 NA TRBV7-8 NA TGTGCCAGCAGCTTAGAGTACAGGAGAACCCATAACAGCACAGATACGCAGTATTTT CASSLEYRRTHNSTDTQYF
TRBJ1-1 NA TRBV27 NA TGTGCCAGCGGTCTTCCTACTGAAGCTTTCTTT CASGLPTEAFF
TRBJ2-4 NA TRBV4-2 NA TGTGCCAGCATGGGGGCCGGGAACATTCAGTACTTC CASMGAGNIQYF
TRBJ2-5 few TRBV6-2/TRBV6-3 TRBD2 TGTGCCAGCAGTCTTACCCTCCTAGCGGGAGTCGAAGAGACCCAGTACTTC CASSLTLLAGVEETQYF
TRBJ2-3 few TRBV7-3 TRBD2 TGTGCCAGCAGCTCTACGGGACTAGCGGGAGGGGGTCGCACAGATACGCAGTATTTT CASSSTGLAGGGRTDTQYF
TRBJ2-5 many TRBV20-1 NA TGCAGCGCCCTAGGAGGGTCGGGGTATGGGGAGACCCAGTACTTC CSALGGSGYGETQYF
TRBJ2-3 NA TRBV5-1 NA TGCGCCAGCAGCTTGGAGGGCGGGTTCGCAGATACGCAGTATTTT CASSLEGGFADTQYF
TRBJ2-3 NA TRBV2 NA TGTGCCAGCAGTGAAATGGCTGTTAGCACAGATACGCAGTATTTT CASSEMAVSTDTQYF
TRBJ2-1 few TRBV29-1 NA TGCAGCGTTGAAACCAGCGACCCCTACAATGAGCAGTTCTTC CSVETSDPYNEQFF
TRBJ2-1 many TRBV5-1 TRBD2 TGCGCCAGCAGTTGGGGACTAGCGACGTACAATGAGCAGTTCTTC CASSWGLATYNEQFF
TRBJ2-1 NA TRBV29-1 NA TGCAGCGTTGTTAGGGCTGAGCAGTTCTTC CSVVRAEQFF
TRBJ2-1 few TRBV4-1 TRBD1 TGCGCCAGCAGCCAGGGAACAGGGGTCTATGAGCAGTTCTTC CASSQGTGVYEQFF
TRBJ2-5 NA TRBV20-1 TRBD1 TGCAGTGCCAGCGGGGACAGGGATGCCCCAGAGACCCAGTACTTC CSASGDRDAPETQYF
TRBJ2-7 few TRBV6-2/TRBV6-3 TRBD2 TGTGCCAGCAGCCCACTTCTAGCGGGACCCTTGTACGAGCAGTACTTC CASSPLLAGPLYEQYF
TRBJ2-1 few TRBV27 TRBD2 TGTGCCAGCAGTTTGGCTAGCGGGATTATATACAATGAGCAGTTCTTC CASSLASGIIYNEQFF
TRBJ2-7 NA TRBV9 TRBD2 TGTGCCAGCAGCCGGGAGTCTAGCGGACCGTACGAGCAGTACTTC CASSRESSGPYEQYF
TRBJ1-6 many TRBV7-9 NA TGTGCCAGCAGCTTAGAAAATTCACCCCTCCACTTT CASSLENSPLHF
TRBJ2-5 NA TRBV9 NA TGTGCCAGCAGCGTAGACGTGCAGGGCAGGTGGGAGACCCAGTACTTC CASSVDVQGRWETQYF
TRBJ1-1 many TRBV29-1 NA TGCAGCGTTGAAGACCCTACAGGGATTGCGGCTTTCTTT CSVEDPTGIAAFF
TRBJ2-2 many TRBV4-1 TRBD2 TGCGCCAGCAGCCAAAAGGCGGGACTAGCGGGAGCCACCGGGGAGCTGTTTTTT CASSQKAGLAGATGELFF
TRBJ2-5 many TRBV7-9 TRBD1 TGTGCCAGCAGCTTACGGGACAGGACTCCCCAAGAGACCCAGTACTTC CASSLRDRTPQETQYF
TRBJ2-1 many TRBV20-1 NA TGCAGTGCTTGCCGGGACACAGACAATGAGCAGTTCTTC CSACRDTDNEQFF
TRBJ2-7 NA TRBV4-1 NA TGCGCCAGCAGCCAAGGAACAGGGACCTCCTACGAGCAGTACTTC CASSQGTGTSYEQYF
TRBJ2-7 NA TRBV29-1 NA TGCAGCGTTGGCTTTGCGGGCTCTCCCACCTACGAGCAGTACTTC CSVGFAGSPTYEQYF
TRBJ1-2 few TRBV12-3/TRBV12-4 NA TGTGCCAGCAGTTTCCCCGGCAGGTATGGCTACACCTTC CASSFPGRYGYTF
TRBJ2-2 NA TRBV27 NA TGTGCCAGCAGTGTATACACCAATCCTGGTGCCGGGGAGCTGTTTTTT CASSVYTNPGAGELFF
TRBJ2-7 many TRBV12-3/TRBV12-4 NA TGTGCCAGCAGTTTTTCCACGTACGGGGTGCAGTACTTC CASSFSTYGVQYF
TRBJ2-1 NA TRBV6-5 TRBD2 TGTGCCAGCAGTTCGGTAGCGACTAGCGGGAGGGTCAAGCAGTTCTTC CASSSVATSGRVKQFF
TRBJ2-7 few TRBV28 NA TGTGCCAGCAGTTTCTCCCCAGCGAGCTCCTACGAGCAGTACTTC CASSFSPASSYEQYF
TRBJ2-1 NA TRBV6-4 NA TGTGCCAGCAGTGAGACACTAGCCGTGTGGGATGAGCAGTTCTTC CASSETLAVWDEQFF